These T cell receptor beta chains were read from a single sample in a study of T cells after yellow fever vaccination. TCRdb recomputed calls from the 5' RACE reads with MiXCR, one row per CDR3 protein. The data show about 320,000 distinct CDR3 sequences, around 10% seen once. Sequencing used CD4+ T cells sorted from PBMCs, obtained 45 days after the yellow fever booster vaccination. The receptors shown here come from a man younger than 35 who received the YFV17D yellow fever vaccine. CDR3s include the opening cysteine and the closing phenylalanine or tryptophan. D genes are given only for firm matches. A clone size is listed for some rows: how often the clone was seen (once, few, many), or a class if it is expanded.

d_gene: -; abundance: many; v_gene: TRBV4-3; j_gene: TRBJ2-1; CDR3aa: CASSQDHKWIGNEQFF; CDR3nt: TGCGCCAGCAGCCAAGACCATAAATGGATTGGTAATGAGCAGTTCTTC
d_gene: TRBD1; abundance: many; v_gene: TRBV6-2/TRBV6-3; j_gene: TRBJ1-1; CDR3aa: CASSYDLTGEATEAFF; CDR3nt: TGTGCCAGCAGTTACGACCTGACAGGGGAGGCCACTGAAGCTTTCTTT
d_gene: -; abundance: -; v_gene: TRBV4-3; j_gene: TRBJ1-1; CDR3aa: CASSQVSGTEAFF; CDR3nt: TGCGCCAGCAGCCAAGTGTCAGGCACTGAAGCTTTCTTT
d_gene: TRBD2; abundance: -; v_gene: TRBV12-3/TRBV12-4; j_gene: TRBJ2-1; CDR3aa: CASSFTRAGVSYNEQFF; CDR3nt: TGTGCCAGCAGTTTTACCCGCGCGGGGGTCTCCTACAATGAGCAGTTCTTC
d_gene: -; abundance: -; v_gene: TRBV7-2; j_gene: TRBJ2-1; CDR3aa: CASSLQAGNEQFF; CDR3nt: TGTGCCAGCAGCTTACAGGCGGGCAATGAGCAGTTCTTC
d_gene: TRBD2; abundance: -; v_gene: TRBV9; j_gene: TRBJ2-3; CDR3aa: CASSIIGTSGESTQYF; CDR3nt: TGTGCCAGCAGTATCATAGGGACTAGCGGAGAGAGTACGCAGTATTTT
d_gene: -; abundance: -; v_gene: TRBV2; j_gene: TRBJ2-5; CDR3aa: CASSPPQTTEETQYF; CDR3nt: TGTGCCAGCAGCCCCCCCCAGACAACAGAAGAGACCCAGTACTTC
d_gene: -; abundance: -; v_gene: TRBV4-3; j_gene: TRBJ1-2; CDR3aa: CASSPGARDSGYTF; CDR3nt: TGCGCCAGCAGCCCAGGGGCCCGGGACTCTGGCTACACCTTC
d_gene: TRBD1; abundance: -; v_gene: TRBV28; j_gene: TRBJ2-1; CDR3aa: CASSLTGRGSTRSYNEQFF; CDR3nt: TGTGCCAGCAGTTTAACGGGCAGGGGGTCTACCCGCTCCTACAATGAGCAGTTCTTC
d_gene: -; abundance: -; v_gene: TRBV11-2; j_gene: TRBJ1-1; CDR3aa: CASSLGRQSNTEAFF; CDR3nt: TGTGCCAGCAGCTTAGGACGACAGTCGAACACTGAAGCTTTCTTT
d_gene: -; abundance: many; v_gene: TRBV4-1; j_gene: TRBJ2-2; CDR3aa: CASSQGYRGSAGELFF; CDR3nt: TGCGCCAGCAGCCAAGGCTATCGAGGTTCCGCCGGGGAGCTGTTTTTT
d_gene: TRBD1; abundance: few; v_gene: TRBV10-2; j_gene: TRBJ1-2; CDR3aa: CATQPGQGAYYGYTF; CDR3nt: TGCGCCACCCAACCGGGACAGGGGGCCTACTATGGCTACACCTTC
d_gene: TRBD2; abundance: many; v_gene: TRBV12-3/TRBV12-4; j_gene: TRBJ2-2; CDR3aa: CASSLRPRLATLLPNTGELFF; CDR3nt: TGTGCCAGCAGTTTAAGACCGAGACTAGCGACCTTACTTCCGAACACCGGGGAGCTGTTTTTT
d_gene: -; abundance: few; v_gene: TRBV7-2; j_gene: TRBJ2-7; CDR3aa: CASSFLGYYEQYF; CDR3nt: TGTGCCAGCAGCTTCCTAGGATACTACGAGCAGTACTTC
d_gene: TRBD2; abundance: -; v_gene: TRBV6-5; j_gene: TRBJ2-3; CDR3aa: CASSSAGGEDTQYF; CDR3nt: TGTGCCAGCAGTTCCGCGGGGGGGGAAGATACGCAGTATTTT
d_gene: TRBD1; abundance: few; v_gene: TRBV7-3; j_gene: TRBJ2-5; CDR3aa: CASSLSGQGLWHF; CDR3nt: TGTGCCAGCAGCTTAAGTGGACAGGGACTGTGGCACTTC
d_gene: -; abundance: few; v_gene: TRBV6-2/TRBV6-3; j_gene: TRBJ2-3; CDR3aa: CASSYGMTDTQYF; CDR3nt: TGTGCCAGCAGTTACGGAATGACAGATACGCAGTATTTT
d_gene: TRBD1; abundance: -; v_gene: TRBV18; j_gene: TRBJ2-5; CDR3aa: CASSFRQGGETQYF; CDR3nt: TGTGCCAGCTCGTTCAGACAGGGTGGAGAGACCCAGTACTTC
d_gene: TRBD1; abundance: -; v_gene: TRBV6-6; j_gene: TRBJ2-2; CDR3aa: CASSLQGASNTGELFF; CDR3nt: TGTGCCAGCAGCCTACAGGGGGCTTCGAACACCGGGGAGCTGTTTTTT
d_gene: TRBD1; abundance: -; v_gene: TRBV5-1; j_gene: TRBJ2-5; CDR3aa: CASSFRGQVGLETQYF; CDR3nt: TGCGCCAGCAGCTTTCGGGGACAGGTGGGGCTGGAGACCCAGTACTTC
d_gene: -; abundance: few; v_gene: TRBV6-5; j_gene: TRBJ1-2; CDR3aa: CAWGRVVEGGYTF; CDR3nt: TGTGCCTGGGGGAGAGTTGTCGAGGGAGGCTACACCTTC
d_gene: -; abundance: many; v_gene: TRBV4-1; j_gene: TRBJ2-5; CDR3aa: CASSQVVGETQYF; CDR3nt: TGCGCCAGCAGCCAAGTGGTGGGGGAGACCCAGTACTTC
d_gene: -; abundance: -; v_gene: TRBV19; j_gene: TRBJ1-6; CDR3aa: CASSIRWGANSPLHF; CDR3nt: TGTGCCAGTAGTATACGTTGGGGGGCCAATTCACCCCTCCACTTT
d_gene: -; abundance: few; v_gene: TRBV7-2; j_gene: TRBJ2-5; CDR3aa: CASNSVGGPGETQYF; CDR3nt: TGTGCCAGCAATTCCGTGGGGGGGCCGGGAGAGACCCAGTACTTC
d_gene: -; abundance: -; v_gene: TRBV18; j_gene: TRBJ2-1; CDR3aa: CASSPTPDKQFF; CDR3nt: TGTGCCAGCTCACCCACACCGGATAAGCAGTTCTTC
d_gene: -; abundance: few; v_gene: TRBV14; j_gene: TRBJ1-4; CDR3aa: CASRRATNEKLFF; CDR3nt: TGTGCCAGCCGACGGGCAACTAATGAAAAACTGTTTTTT
d_gene: TRBD2; abundance: -; v_gene: TRBV28; j_gene: TRBJ2-1; CDR3aa: CASSSSGARYNEQFF; CDR3nt: TGTGCCAGCAGTTCAAGCGGGGCCCGTTACAATGAGCAGTTCTTC
d_gene: -; abundance: -; v_gene: TRBV7-2; j_gene: TRBJ1-2; CDR3aa: CASSLVRTYGYTF; CDR3nt: TGTGCCAGCAGCTTAGTCAGAACCTATGGCTACACCTTC
d_gene: -; abundance: -; v_gene: TRBV20-1; j_gene: TRBJ2-3; CDR3aa: CSAVVVAGGPTDTQYF; CDR3nt: TGCAGTGCCGTAGTAGTTGCAGGGGGGCCCACAGATACGCAGTATTTT
d_gene: TRBD1; abundance: -; v_gene: TRBV27; j_gene: TRBJ2-5; CDR3aa: CASSSQGAVETQYF; CDR3nt: TGTGCCAGCAGCAGCCAGGGGGCGGTGGAGACCCAGTACTTC
d_gene: TRBD1; abundance: -; v_gene: TRBV6-5; j_gene: TRBJ2-3; CDR3aa: CASSYSIPTQGARDTQYF; CDR3nt: TGTGCCAGCAGTTACTCGATTCCGACACAGGGGGCAAGAGATACGCAGTATTTT
d_gene: TRBD2; abundance: few; v_gene: TRBV4-1; j_gene: TRBJ2-5; CDR3aa: CASSRAGEETQYF; CDR3nt: TGCGCCAGCAGCCGGGCGGGGGAAGAGACCCAGTACTTC
d_gene: -; abundance: -; v_gene: TRBV3-1; j_gene: TRBJ1-4; CDR3aa: CASSQDWRRKATNEKLFF; CDR3nt: TGTGCCAGCAGCCAAGATTGGCGGCGGAAAGCAACTAATGAAAAACTGTTTTTT
d_gene: TRBD1; abundance: few; v_gene: TRBV6-5; j_gene: TRBJ2-1; CDR3aa: CASNDRGSNNEQFF; CDR3nt: TGTGCCAGCAACGACAGGGGATCGAACAATGAGCAGTTCTTC
d_gene: -; abundance: few; v_gene: TRBV12-3/TRBV12-4; j_gene: TRBJ2-2; CDR3aa: CASSHRGGTGELFF; CDR3nt: TGTGCCAGCAGCCACAGGGGAGGCACCGGGGAGCTGTTTTTT
d_gene: -; abundance: few; v_gene: TRBV7-7; j_gene: TRBJ2-2; CDR3aa: CASSLGSWTGELFF; CDR3nt: TGTGCCAGCAGCTTAGGGTCGTGGACCGGGGAGCTGTTTTTT
d_gene: TRBD2; abundance: few; v_gene: TRBV7-3; j_gene: TRBJ2-3; CDR3aa: CASSARTRDTQYF; CDR3nt: TGTGCCAGCAGCGCGCGGACTAGAGATACGCAGTATTTT
d_gene: TRBD2; abundance: -; v_gene: TRBV12-3/TRBV12-4; j_gene: TRBJ2-5; CDR3aa: CASSGTWAGASETQYF; CDR3nt: TGTGCCAGCAGTGGAACGTGGGCGGGAGCATCGGAGACCCAGTACTTC
d_gene: TRBD1; abundance: few; v_gene: TRBV7-3; j_gene: TRBJ2-2; CDR3aa: CASSSRGQNTGELFF; CDR3nt: TGTGCCAGCAGCTCGAGGGGGCAGAACACCGGGGAGCTGTTTTTT
d_gene: TRBD1; abundance: many; v_gene: TRBV10-2; j_gene: TRBJ1-1; CDR3aa: CASIPRDSGRRYTEAFF; CDR3nt: TGCGCCAGCATACCCCGGGACAGCGGTCGGCGGTACACTGAAGCTTTCTTT
d_gene: -; abundance: -; v_gene: TRBV7-2; j_gene: TRBJ1-5; CDR3aa: CASSPRAGSQPQHF; CDR3nt: TGTGCCAGCAGCCCCAGGGCGGGGTCTCAGCCCCAGCATTTT
d_gene: -; abundance: few; v_gene: TRBV7-2; j_gene: TRBJ1-2; CDR3aa: CASSLSPGQLYGYTF; CDR3nt: TGTGCCAGCAGCTTATCCCCCGGACAGCTCTATGGCTACACCTTC
d_gene: TRBD1; abundance: few; v_gene: TRBV5-1; j_gene: TRBJ1-1; CDR3aa: CASTEDRGGTEAFF; CDR3nt: TGCGCCAGCACCGAGGACAGGGGCGGCACTGAAGCTTTCTTT
d_gene: TRBD1; abundance: -; v_gene: TRBV29-1; j_gene: TRBJ2-5; CDR3aa: CSVAQGTAGETQYF; CDR3nt: TGCAGCGTAGCACAGGGGACGGCCGGAGAGACCCAGTACTTC
d_gene: -; abundance: -; v_gene: TRBV4-2; j_gene: TRBJ1-1; CDR3aa: CASSQDLRGGRPNTEAFF; CDR3nt: TGTGCCAGCAGCCAAGATTTGAGGGGGGGGAGGCCGAACACTGAAGCTTTCTTT
d_gene: TRBD1; abundance: few; v_gene: TRBV7-2; j_gene: TRBJ2-3; CDR3aa: CASSTPPGTAVTTQYF; CDR3nt: TGTGCCAGCAGCACCCCCCCCGGGACAGCCGTTACAACGCAGTATTTT
d_gene: -; abundance: -; v_gene: TRBV12-3/TRBV12-4; j_gene: TRBJ2-2; CDR3aa: CASSLRVANTGELFF; CDR3nt: TGTGCCAGCAGTTTGCGGGTGGCGAACACCGGGGAGCTGTTTTTT
d_gene: -; abundance: few; v_gene: TRBV19; j_gene: TRBJ2-3; CDR3aa: CASSHRNTQYF; CDR3nt: TGTGCCAGTAGCCACAGGAATACGCAGTATTTT